This T cell receptor (beta chain) was sequenced for a study of OX40 agonist ivuxolimab in advanced cancers. Study-wide context: The costimulatory receptor OX40 (CD134) was targeted by ivuxolimab, a fully human IgG2 agonistic monoclonal antibody. Intravenous ivuxolimab was administered to patients every 2 weeks at six dose levels: 0.01, 0.1, 0.3, 1.5, 3 and 10 mg/kg. Among the roughly 52 dose-escalation patients, about 20 had hepatocellular carcinoma, 15 melanoma, 9 renal cell carcinoma and 9 head and neck cancer. In the dose-escalation cohort, more than 80% of patients were male, and the mean age was 60 years with a range of about 20 to 79. Patients were allowed to have had prior anti-PD-1, anti-PD-L1 or anti-CTLA-4 therapy, and approximately 43% of the dose-escalation patients had previously received checkpoint inhibitors. Partial responses occurred in three dose-escalation patients, of whom one had hepatocellular carcinoma and two had cutaneous melanoma. The point of sequencing TCRbeta in the periphery was to test whether ivuxolimab changed TCR sequence diversity and drove clonal T-cell expansion. The paper reports the monotherapy dose-escalation portion (N of about 54 patients) of the phase I ivuxolimab trial. Points the paper makes about the study in general: At doses of 0.1 to 3.0 mg/kg, clonal expansion of both CD4+ and CD8+ blood T cells was observed from baseline to week 6. After ivuxolimab, CD8+ T cells had more expanded clones than CD4+ T cells on average. In partial responders in the 0.1-3.0 mg/kg groups, normalized peripheral clonal expansion was found to be among the lowest, especially among CD8+ T cells. Low levels of normalized T-cell clonal expansion were also shown by some nonresponding patients. Which antigens the clonally expanded peripheral T cells were specific for was not determined.

For sequencing of the TCRbeta CDR3 region, genomic DNA was extracted from the sorted cells. TCRbeta CDR3 regions were sequenced using the immunoSEQ Assay. The table comes from immuneACCESS by way of TCRdb, which keeps in-frame sequences with V and J called. Part of the clones is missing from these tables; in studies checked, under half for an unresolved V gene and the rest for unknown reasons. The table for this sample lists tens of thousands of clones; around 79% of them were counted only once. The leading ten clones occupy 5.5% of the sample. The germline V gene encodes CDR1 SGHRS and CDR2 YFSETQ. The CDR3 has 15 amino acids, counting the end cysteine and phenylalanine. Only the CDR3 DNA stays, 45 bases, in frame from base 1. Trimming accounts for 1 base at V and 9 bases at J, while the number of junction bases matched to no gene is 6. Details on this clone: It lacks a known antigen. No much larger clonotype is one base removed from it; base qualities were not supplied.

Patients with autoimmune disease history or receiving systemic immunosuppression were excluded from the trial. Peripheral blood for TCR sequencing was collected from all dose cohorts at baseline, on cycle 4 day 1, and on cycle 7 day 1. Samples were obtained from an open-label, multicenter, first-in-human phase I dose-escalation trial of ivuxolimab. The trial enrolled adults with locally advanced or metastatic head and neck squamous cell, hepatocellular, melanoma or renal cell carcinoma. Before TCR sequencing, CD4+ T cells and CD8+ T cells were sorted from peripheral blood as separate populations. This receptor was taken from an adult with an advanced solid tumor such as melanoma, head and neck, liver or kidney cancer. Sequences were derived from CD4+ or CD8+ T cells sorted from blood, sampled in a trial of the OX40 agonist ivuxolimab. Recombination linked TRBV5-1 to TRBJ2-7, with 14 middle bases fitting TRBD2. The CDR3: CASSLRLAGGSGQYF. The DNA is TGCGCCAGCAGCTTGAGACTAGCGGGAGGGTCCGGGCAGTACTTC. The full variable domain, completed from the reference TRBV5-1 and TRBJ2-7 proteins outside the CDR3, reads KAGVTQTPRYLIKTRGQQVTLSCSPISGHRSVSWYQQTPGQGLQFLFEYFSETQRNKGNFPGRFSGRQFSNSRSEMNVSTLELGDSALYLCASSLRLAGGSGQYFGPGTRLTVT.